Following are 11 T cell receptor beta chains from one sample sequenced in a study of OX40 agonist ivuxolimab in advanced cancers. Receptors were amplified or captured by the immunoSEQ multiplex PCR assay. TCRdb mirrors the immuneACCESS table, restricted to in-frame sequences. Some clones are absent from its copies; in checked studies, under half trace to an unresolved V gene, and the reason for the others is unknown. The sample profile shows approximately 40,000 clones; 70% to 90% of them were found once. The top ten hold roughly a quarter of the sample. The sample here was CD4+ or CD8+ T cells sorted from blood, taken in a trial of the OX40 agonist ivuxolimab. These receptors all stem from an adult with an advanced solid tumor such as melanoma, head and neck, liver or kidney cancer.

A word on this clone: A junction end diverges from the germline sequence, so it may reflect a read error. The CDR3 DNA follows: TGCGCCAGCAGCCAAGCCACCGGGACTAGAGGGGGGAATGGGCAGTTCTTC. Protein sequence: CASSQATGTRGGNGQFF. The genes are TRBV4-1 and TRBJ2-1, with 8 bases lining up with TRBD2. Per germline, CDR1 MGHRA and CDR2 YSYEKL. CDR3 length equals 17 residues.

CDR3 sequence: CASSQEGRDGEQYF. The CDR3 nucleotides read TGCGCCAGCAGCCAAGAAGGGAGGGACGGCGAGCAGTACTTC. The chain recombines TRBV4-1 with TRBJ2-5; 7 positions match TRBD2. The last part of the DNA fits TRBJ2-7 better; the J call may be wrong. Germline CDR1 is MGHRA and CDR2 is YSYEKL. The CDR3 runs to 14 residues.

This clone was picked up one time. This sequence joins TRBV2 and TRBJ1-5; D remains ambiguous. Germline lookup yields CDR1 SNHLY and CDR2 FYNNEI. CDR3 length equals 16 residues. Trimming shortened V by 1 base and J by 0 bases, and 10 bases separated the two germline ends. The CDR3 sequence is CASSEERRYSNQPQHF. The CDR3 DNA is TGTGCCAGCAGTGAAGAGAGGAGATATAGCAATCAGCCCCAGCATTTT.

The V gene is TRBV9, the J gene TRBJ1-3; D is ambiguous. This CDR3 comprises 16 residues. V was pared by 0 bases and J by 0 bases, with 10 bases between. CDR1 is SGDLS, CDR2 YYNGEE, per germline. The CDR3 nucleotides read TGTGCCAGCAGCGTAGAGGGCACGGCCTCTGGAAACACCATATATTTT. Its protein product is CASSVEGTASGNTIYF.

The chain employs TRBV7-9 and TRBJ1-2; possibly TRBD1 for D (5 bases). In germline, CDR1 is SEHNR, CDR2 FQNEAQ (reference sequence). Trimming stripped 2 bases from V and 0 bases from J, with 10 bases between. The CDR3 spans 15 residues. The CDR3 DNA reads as TGTGCCAGCAGCTTACCCGACAGCCCTAACTATGGCTACACCTTC. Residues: CASSLPDSPNYGYTF.

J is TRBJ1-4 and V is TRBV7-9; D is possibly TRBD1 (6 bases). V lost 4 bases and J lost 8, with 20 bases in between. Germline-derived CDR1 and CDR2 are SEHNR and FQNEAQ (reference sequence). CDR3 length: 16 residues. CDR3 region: CASSSTAMGAREKLFF. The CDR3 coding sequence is TGTGCCAGCAGCTCAACCGCCATGGGGGCTCGGGAAAAACTGTTTTTT.

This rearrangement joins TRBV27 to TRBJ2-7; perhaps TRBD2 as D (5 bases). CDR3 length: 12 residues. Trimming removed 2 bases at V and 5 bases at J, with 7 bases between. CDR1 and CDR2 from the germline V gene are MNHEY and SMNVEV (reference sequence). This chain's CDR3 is CASSLNGDEQYF. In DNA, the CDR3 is TGTGCCAGCAGTTTAAACGGGGACGAGCAGTACTTC.

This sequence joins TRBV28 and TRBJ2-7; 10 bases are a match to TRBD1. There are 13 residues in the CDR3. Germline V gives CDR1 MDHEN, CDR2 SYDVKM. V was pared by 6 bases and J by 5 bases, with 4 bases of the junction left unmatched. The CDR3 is CASSPTGGHEQYF. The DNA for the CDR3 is TGTGCCAGCAGCCCGACAGGGGGCCACGAGCAGTACTTC.

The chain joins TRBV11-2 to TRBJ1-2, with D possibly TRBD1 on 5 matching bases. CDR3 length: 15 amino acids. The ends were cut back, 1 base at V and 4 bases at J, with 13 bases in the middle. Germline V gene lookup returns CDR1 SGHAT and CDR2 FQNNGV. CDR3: CASSLAVGPGYGYTF. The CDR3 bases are TGTGCCAGCAGCTTAGCAGTGGGGCCGGGCTATGGCTACACCTTC.

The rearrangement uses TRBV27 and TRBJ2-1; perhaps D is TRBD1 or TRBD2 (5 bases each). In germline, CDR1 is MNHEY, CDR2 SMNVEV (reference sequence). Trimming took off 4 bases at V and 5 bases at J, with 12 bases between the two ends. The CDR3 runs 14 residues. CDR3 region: CASSYYGGHNEQFF. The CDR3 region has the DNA TGTGCCAGCAGTTACTATGGGGGTCACAATGAGCAGTTCTTC.

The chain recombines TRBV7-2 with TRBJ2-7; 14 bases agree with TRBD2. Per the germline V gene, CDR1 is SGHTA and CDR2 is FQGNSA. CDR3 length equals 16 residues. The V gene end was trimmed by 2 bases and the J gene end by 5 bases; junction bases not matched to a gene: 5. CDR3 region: CASSLFGLAGGNEQYF. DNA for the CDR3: TGTGCCAGCAGCTTATTTGGACTAGCGGGAGGAAACGAGCAGTACTTC.